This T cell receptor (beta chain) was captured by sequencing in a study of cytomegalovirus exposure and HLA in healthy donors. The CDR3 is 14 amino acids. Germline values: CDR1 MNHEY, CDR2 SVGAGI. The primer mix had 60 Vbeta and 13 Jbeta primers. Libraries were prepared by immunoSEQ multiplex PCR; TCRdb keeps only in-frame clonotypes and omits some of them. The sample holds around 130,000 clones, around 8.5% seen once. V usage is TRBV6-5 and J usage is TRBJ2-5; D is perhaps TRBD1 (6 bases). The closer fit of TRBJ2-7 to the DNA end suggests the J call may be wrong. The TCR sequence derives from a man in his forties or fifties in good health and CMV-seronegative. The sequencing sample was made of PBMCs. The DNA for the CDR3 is TGTGCCAGCAGTTACGGACAGAGCTCCTACGAGCAGTACTTC. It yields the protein CASSYGQSSYEQYF.